This T cell receptor (beta chain) originates from a study of cytomegalovirus exposure and HLA in healthy donors. The study's findings and limits: Many donors carried some public TCRs, although rarity characterized most TCR sequences. CMV serostatus alone was available as immune exposure information. In a later analysis, common viral pathogens appeared linked to several of the most significant clusters.

The PCR used 60 Vbeta and 13 Jbeta primers. Produced via immunoSEQ multiplex PCR; TCRdb's table is partial and in-frame only. The data show about 170,000 clones, with less than 80% seen just once and 0.75% to 0.8% held by the top ten. The CDR3 extends over 14 amino acids. Trimming cost V 2 bases and J 0 bases, with 8 bases left between them. Per germline, CDR1 GTSNPN and CDR2 SVGIG (reference sequence). Note on this clone: The antigen is undetermined.

The chain links TRBV30 to TRBJ2-1; D remains ambiguous. This receptor was identified in a female donor in good health and CMV-seronegative. Sequenced material: PBMCs. The CDR3 DNA is TGTGCCTGGAGTCATAGCTTCTCCTACAATGAGCAGTTCTTC. Translated: CAWSHSFSYNEQFF.